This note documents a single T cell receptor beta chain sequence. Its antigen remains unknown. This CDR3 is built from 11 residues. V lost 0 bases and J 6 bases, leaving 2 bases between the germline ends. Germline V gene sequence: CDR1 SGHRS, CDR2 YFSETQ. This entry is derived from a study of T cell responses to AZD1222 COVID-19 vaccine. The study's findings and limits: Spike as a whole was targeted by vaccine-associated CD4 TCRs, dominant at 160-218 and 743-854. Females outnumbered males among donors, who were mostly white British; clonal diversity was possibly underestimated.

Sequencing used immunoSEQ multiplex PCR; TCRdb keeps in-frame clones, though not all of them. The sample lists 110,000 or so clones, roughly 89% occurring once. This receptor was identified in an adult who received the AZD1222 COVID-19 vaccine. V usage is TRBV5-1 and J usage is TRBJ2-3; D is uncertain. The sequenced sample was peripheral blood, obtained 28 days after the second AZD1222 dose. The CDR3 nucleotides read TGCGCCAGCAGCTTGGGGGATACGCAGTATTTT. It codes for CASSLGDTQYF.